The 2 T cell receptor beta chains listed next were all sequenced from one sample in a study of graft-versus-host responses after intestinal transplantation. These receptors have no identified antigens. Sequencing was performed with immunoSEQ multiplex PCR; in TCRdb, only in-frame clones are kept and a portion is missing. Counted here are approximately 49,000 clones, about 95% occurring once; the ten biggest clones make up 0.23%. The specimen was unstimulated CD8+ T cells sorted from spleen or lymph node cells, collected before transplant. These receptors came from a human donor who was the organ donor for an intestinal transplant.

This rearrangement joins TRBV5-1 to TRBJ1-1, with 7 bases aligning to TRBD1. Trimming at V came to 4 bases and at J to 2 bases, leaving 5 bases not matched to a gene. CDR3 size: 14 residues. Germline V gene lookup returns CDR1 SGHRS and CDR2 YFSETQ. CDR3 amino acids: CASSQGDLNTEAFF. CDR3 DNA sequence: TGCGCCAGCAGCCAGGGGGATCTAAACACTGAAGCTTTCTTT.

This chain uses TRBV28 with TRBJ2-3; D remains ambiguous. This CDR3 spans 12 amino acids. Trimming took 6 bases from V and 2 from J, leaving 6 bases between them. Germline-derived CDR1 and CDR2 are MDHEN and SYDVKM. The CDR3 spells CASRKFTDTQYF. CDR3 in DNA: TGTGCCAGCAGAAAATTCACAGATACGCAGTATTTT.